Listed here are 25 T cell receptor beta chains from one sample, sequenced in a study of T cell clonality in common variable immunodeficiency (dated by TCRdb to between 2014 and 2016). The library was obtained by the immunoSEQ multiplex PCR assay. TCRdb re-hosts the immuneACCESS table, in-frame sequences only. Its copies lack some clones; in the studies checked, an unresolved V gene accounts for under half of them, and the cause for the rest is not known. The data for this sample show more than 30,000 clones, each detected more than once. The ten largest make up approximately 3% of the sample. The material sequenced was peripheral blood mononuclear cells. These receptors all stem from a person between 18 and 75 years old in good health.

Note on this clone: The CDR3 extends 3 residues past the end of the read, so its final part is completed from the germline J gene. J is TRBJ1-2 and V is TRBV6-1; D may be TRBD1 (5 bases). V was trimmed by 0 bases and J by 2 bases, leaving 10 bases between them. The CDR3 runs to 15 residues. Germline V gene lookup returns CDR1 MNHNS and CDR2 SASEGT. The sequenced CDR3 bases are TGTGCCAGCAGTGAAGCGCTCGGGGGGAACTATGGC. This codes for CASSEALGGNYG. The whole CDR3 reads CASSEALGGNYGYTF.

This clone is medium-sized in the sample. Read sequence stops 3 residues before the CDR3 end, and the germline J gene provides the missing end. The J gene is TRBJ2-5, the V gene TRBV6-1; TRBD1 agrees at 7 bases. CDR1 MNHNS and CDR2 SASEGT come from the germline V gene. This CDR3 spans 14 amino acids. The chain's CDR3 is CASSDTGETATQYF. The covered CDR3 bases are TGTGCCAGCAGTGATACAGGGGAAACTGCCACC.

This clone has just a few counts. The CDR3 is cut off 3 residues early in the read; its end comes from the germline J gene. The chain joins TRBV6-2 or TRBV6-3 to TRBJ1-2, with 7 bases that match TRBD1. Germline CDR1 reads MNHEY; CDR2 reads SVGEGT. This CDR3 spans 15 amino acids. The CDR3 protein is CASSLFPQTGYDYTF. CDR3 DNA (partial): TGTGCCAGCAGTCTGTTCCCTCAGACAGGGTACGAC.

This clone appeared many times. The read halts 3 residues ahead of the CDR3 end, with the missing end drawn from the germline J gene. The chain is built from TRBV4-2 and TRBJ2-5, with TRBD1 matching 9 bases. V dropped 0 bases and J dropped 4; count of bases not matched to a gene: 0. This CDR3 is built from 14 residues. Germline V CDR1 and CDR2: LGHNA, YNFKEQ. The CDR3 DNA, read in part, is TGTGCCAGCAGCCAAGAGGACAGGGGAGAGACC. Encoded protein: CASSQEDRGET. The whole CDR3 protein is CASSQEDRGETQYF.

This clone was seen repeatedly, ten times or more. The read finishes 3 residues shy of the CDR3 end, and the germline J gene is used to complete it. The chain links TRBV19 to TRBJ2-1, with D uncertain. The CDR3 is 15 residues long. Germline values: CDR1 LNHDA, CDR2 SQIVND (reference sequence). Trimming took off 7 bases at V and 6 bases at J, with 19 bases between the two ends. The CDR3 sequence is CASNPHPPSLNEQFF. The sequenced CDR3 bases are TGTGCCAGTAATCCACATCCACCGTCGCTCAATGAG.

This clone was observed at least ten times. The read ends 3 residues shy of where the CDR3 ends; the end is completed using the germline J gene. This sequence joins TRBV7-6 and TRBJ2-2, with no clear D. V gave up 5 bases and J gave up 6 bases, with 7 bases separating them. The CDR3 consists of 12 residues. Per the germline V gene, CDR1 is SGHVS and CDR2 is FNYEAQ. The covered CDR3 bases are TGTGCCAGCAGCCCTTTCCCCGGGGAG. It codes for CASSPFPGE. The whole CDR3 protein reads CASSPFPGELFF.

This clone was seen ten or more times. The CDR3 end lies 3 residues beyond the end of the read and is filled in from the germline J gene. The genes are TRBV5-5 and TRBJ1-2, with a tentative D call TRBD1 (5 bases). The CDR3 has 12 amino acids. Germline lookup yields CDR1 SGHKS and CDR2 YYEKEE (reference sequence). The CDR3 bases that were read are TGTGCCAGCAGCTTGAGCACAGGCGGC. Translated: CASSLSTGG. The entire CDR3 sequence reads CASSLSTGGYTF.

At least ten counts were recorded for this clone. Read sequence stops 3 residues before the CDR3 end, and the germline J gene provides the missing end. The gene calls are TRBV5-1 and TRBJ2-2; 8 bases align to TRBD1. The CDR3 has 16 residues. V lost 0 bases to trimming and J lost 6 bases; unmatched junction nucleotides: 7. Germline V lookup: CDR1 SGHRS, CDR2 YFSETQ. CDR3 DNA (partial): TGCGCCAGCAGCTTGGCAGGGGGCGCGTACGCCGGGGAG. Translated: CASSLAGGAYAGE. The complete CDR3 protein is CASSLAGGAYAGELFF.

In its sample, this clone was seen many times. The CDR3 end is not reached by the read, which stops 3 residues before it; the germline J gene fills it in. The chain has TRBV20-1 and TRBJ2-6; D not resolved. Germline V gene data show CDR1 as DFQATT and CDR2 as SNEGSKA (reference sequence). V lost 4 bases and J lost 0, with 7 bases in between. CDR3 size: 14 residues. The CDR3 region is CSAITGSGANVLTF. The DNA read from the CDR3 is TGCAGTGCTATCACTGGCTCTGGGGCCAACGTC.

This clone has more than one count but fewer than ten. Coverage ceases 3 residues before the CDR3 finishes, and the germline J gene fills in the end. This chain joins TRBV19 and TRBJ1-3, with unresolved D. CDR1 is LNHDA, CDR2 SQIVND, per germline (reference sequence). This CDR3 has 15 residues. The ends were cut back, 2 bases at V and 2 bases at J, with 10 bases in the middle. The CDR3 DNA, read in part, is TGTGCCAGTAGTATATCTCAAGCTACTGGAAACACC. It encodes CASSISQATGNT. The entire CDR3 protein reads CASSISQATGNTIYF.

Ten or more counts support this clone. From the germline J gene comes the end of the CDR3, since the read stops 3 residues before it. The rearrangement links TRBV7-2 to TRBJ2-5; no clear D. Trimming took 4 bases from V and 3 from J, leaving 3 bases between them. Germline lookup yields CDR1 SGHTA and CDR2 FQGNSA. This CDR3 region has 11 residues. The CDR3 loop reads CASSYKETQYF. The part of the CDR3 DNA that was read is TGTGCCAGCAGCTATAAAGAGACC.

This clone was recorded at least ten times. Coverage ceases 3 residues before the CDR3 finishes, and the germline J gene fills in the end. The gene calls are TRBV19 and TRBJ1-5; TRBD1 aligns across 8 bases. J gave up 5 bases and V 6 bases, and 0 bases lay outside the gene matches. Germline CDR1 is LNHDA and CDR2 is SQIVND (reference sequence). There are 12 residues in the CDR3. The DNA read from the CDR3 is TGTGCCAGTAGGGACAGGGATCAGCCC. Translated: CASRDRDQP. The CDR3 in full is CASRDRDQPQHF.

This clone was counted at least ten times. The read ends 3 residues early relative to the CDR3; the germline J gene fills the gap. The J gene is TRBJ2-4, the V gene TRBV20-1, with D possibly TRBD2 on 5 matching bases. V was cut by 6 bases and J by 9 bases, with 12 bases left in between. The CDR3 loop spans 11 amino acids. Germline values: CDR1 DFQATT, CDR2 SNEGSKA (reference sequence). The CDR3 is CSASLASIQYF. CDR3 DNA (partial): TGCAGTGCCAGTCTAGCTTCCATT.

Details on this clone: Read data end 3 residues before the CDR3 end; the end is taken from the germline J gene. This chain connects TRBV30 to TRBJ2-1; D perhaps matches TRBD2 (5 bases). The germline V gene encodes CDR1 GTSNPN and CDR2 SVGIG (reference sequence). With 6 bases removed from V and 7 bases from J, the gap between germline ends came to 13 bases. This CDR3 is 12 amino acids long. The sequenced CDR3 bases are TGTGCCTGCTCGAGGGCCCGGAATGAG. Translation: CACSRARNE. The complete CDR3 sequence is CACSRARNEQFF. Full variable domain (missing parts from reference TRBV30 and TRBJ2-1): SQTIHQWPATLVQPVGSPLSLECTVEGTSNPNLYWYRQAAGRGLQLLFYSVGIGQISSEVPQNLSASRPQDRQFILSSKKLLLSDSGFYLCACSRARNEQFFGPGTRLTVL.

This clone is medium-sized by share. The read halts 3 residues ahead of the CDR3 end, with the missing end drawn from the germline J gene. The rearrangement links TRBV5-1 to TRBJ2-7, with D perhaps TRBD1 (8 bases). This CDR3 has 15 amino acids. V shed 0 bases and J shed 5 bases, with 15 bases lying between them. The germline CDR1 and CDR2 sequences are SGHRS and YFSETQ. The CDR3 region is CASSLGTGRDDEQYF. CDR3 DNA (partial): TGCGCCAGCAGCTTGGGGACAGGGAGGGACGACGAG.

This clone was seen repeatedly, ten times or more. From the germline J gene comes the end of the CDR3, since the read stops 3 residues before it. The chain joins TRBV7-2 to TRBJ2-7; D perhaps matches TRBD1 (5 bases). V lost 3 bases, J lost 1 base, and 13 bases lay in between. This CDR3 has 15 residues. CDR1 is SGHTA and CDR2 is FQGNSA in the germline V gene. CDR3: CASSFSGMESYEQYF. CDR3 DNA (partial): TGTGCCAGCAGCTTCTCAGGGATGGAATCCTACGAG.

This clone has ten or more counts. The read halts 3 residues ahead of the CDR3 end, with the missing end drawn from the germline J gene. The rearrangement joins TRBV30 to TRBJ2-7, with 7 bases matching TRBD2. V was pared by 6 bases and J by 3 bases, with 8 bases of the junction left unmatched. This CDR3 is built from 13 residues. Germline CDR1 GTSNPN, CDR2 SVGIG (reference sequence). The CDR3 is CACLKVAGYEQYF. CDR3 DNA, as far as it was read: TGTGCCTGCCTTAAGGTAGCGGGCTACGAG.

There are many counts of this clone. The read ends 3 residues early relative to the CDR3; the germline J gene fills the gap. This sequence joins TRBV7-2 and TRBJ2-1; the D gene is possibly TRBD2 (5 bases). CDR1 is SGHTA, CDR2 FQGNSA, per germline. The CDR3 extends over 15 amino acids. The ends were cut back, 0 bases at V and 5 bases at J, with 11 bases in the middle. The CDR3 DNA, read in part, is TGTGCCAGCAGCTTAGCCCTAGCAATAAACAATGAG. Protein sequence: CASSLALAINNE. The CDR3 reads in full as CASSLALAINNEQFF.

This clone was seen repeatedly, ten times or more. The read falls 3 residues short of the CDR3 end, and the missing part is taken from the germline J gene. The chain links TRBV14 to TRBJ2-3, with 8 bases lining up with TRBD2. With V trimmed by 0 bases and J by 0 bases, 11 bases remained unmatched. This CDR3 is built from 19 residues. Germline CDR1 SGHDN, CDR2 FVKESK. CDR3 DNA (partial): TGTGCCAGCAGCCAAGATCAGGGGCTAGCGGGTCCTAGCACAGATACG. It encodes CASSQDQGLAGPSTDT. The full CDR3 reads CASSQDQGLAGPSTDTQYF.

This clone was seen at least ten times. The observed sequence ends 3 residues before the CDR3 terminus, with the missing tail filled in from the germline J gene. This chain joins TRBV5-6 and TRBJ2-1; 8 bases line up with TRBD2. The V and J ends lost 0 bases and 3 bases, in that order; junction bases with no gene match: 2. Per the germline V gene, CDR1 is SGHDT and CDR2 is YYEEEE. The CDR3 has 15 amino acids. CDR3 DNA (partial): TGTGCCAGCAGCTTGGGAGCGGGAGACTACAATGAG. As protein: CASSLGAGDYNE. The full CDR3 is CASSLGAGDYNEQFF. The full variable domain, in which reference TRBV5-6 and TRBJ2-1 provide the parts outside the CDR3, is DAGVTQSPTHLIKTRGQQVTLRCSPKSGHDTVSWYQQALGQGPQFIFQYYEEEERQRGNFPDRFSGHQFPNYSSELNVNALLLGDSALYLCASSLGAGDYNEQFFGPGTRLTVL.

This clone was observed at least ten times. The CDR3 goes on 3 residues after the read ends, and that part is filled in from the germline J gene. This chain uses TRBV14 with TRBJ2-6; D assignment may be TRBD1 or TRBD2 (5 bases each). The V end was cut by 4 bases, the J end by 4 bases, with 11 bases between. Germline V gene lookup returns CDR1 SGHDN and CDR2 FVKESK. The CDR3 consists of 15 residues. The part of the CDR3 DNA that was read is TGTGCCAGCAGCCGAGGGGAATCCGGGGCCAACGTC. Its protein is CASSRGESGANV. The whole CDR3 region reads CASSRGESGANVLTF.

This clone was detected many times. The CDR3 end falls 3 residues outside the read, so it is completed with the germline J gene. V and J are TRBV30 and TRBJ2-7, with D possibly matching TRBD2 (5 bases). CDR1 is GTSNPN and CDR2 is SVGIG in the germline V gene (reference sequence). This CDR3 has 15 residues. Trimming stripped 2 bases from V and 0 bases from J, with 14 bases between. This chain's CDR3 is CAWSLERLSSYEQYF. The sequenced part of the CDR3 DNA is TGTGCCTGGAGTCTGGAGCGGCTCAGCTCCTACGAG.

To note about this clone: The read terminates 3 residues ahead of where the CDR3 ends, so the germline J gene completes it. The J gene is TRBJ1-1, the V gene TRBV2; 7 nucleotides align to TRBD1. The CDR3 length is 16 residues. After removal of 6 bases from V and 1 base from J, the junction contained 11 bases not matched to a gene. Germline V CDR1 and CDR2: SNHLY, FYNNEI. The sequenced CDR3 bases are TGTGCCAGCAGGGATGGGACAGCATGGGGGAACACTGAA. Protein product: CASRDGTAWGNTE. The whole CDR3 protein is CASRDGTAWGNTEAFF.

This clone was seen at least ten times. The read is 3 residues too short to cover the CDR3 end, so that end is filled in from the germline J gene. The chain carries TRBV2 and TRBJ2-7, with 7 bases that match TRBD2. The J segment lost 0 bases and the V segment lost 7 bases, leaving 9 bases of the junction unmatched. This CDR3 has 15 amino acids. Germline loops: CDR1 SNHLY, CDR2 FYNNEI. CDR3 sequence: CASTRRGSSSYEQYF. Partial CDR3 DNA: TGTGCCAGCACACGGCGGGGGTCGAGCTCCTACGAG. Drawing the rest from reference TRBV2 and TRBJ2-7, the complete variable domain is EPEVTQTPSHQVTQMGQEVILRCVPISNHLYFYWYRQILGQKVEFLVSFYNNEISEKSEIFDDQFSVERPDGSNFTLKIRSTKLEDSAMYFCASTRRGSSSYEQYFGPGTRLTVT.

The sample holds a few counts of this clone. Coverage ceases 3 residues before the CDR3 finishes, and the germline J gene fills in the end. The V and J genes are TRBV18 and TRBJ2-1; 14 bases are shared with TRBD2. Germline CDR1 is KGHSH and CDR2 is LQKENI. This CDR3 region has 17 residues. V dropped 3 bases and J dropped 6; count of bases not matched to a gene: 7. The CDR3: CASSPRLAGGPGNEQFF. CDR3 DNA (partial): TGTGCCAGCTCACCCCGACTAGCGGGAGGGCCGGGCAATGAG.